The 7 T cell receptor beta chains in this list originate from one sample, sequenced in a study of neoadjuvant anti-PD-1 for oral cavity cancer. Sequencing was performed with immunoSEQ multiplex PCR; in TCRdb, only in-frame clones are kept and a portion is missing. The sample yields fewer than 25,000 clones, more than 35% seen once. Time point of the sample: after neoadjuvant nivolumab, at surgical resection. The input for sequencing was tumor tissue, taken after nivolumab (anti-PD-1) treatment. The receptor set was obtained from a person aged 35-79 years with oral cavity squamous cell carcinoma.

This clone appeared a few times. V and J are TRBV5-1 and TRBJ2-7, with 7 positions matching TRBD2. V was pared by 3 bases and J by 2 bases, with 8 bases of the junction left unmatched. CDR3 length equals 15 residues. Germline CDR1 is SGHRS and CDR2 is YFSETQ. In DNA form, the CDR3 reads TGCGCCAGCAGCTGGGACGGGACTACCGCCTACGAGCAGTACTTC. It translates to CASSWDGTTAYEQYF.

V gene TRBV7-8 combines with J gene TRBJ2-7; unclear D gene. The CDR3 has 16 residues. Germline lookup yields CDR1 SGHVS and CDR2 FQNEAQ. Trimming stripped 4 bases from V and 0 bases from J, with 16 bases between. The CDR3 region has the DNA TGTGCCAGCAGCTCCATTGACGGTTTCATCTCCTACGAGCAGTACTTC. Its translation: CASSSIDGFISYEQYF.

The rearrangement joins TRBV30 to TRBJ2-7; 10 bases agree with TRBD1. The CDR3 extends over 15 amino acids. The V gene end was trimmed by 2 bases and the J gene end by 2 bases; junction bases not matched to a gene: 6. Germline CDR1 reads GTSNPN; CDR2 reads SVGIG (reference sequence). CDR3 coding DNA: TGTGCCTGGAGTTGGGGCGGGACAGGGGCCTACGAGCAGTACTTC. Amino acid sequence: CAWSWGGTGAYEQYF.

This clone was counted a few times. The chain links TRBV7-2 to TRBJ1-5; 11 nucleotides match TRBD1. This CDR3 contains 14 residues. Looked up from germline, CDR1 is SGHTA and CDR2 is FQGNSA. The J segment lost 7 bases and the V segment lost 5 bases, leaving 4 bases of the junction unmatched. CDR3 loop: CASSLGQGAQPQHF. The CDR3 coding sequence is TGTGCCAGCAGCCTCGGACAGGGGGCCCAGCCCCAGCATTTT. The full variable domain, its missing parts supplied by reference TRBV7-2 and TRBJ1-5, is GAGVSQSPSNKVTEKGKDVELRCDPISGHTALYWYRQSLGQGLEFLIYFQGNSAPDKSGLPSDRFSAERTGGSVSTLTIQRTQQEDSAVYLCASSLGQGAQPQHFGDGTRLSIL.

As DNA, the CDR3 is TGTGCCAGCAGCATATCTGGGGCCAACGTCCTGACTTTC. As protein: CASSISGANVLTF. This chain uses TRBV6-6 with TRBJ2-6; D not certain. Trimming took off 6 bases at V and 1 base at J, with 4 bases between the two ends. CDR1 and CDR2 (germline): MNHNY, SVGAGI (reference sequence). CDR3 size: 13 residues.

This clone was observed a few times. V and J are TRBV5-8 and TRBJ2-2; D is perhaps TRBD1 or TRBD2 (5 bases each). The germline gives CDR1 SGHTS, CDR2 YDEGEE. The CDR3 runs to 16 residues. The V gene lost 7 bases and the J gene lost 5 bases, with 21 bases spanning the gap. The CDR3 DNA sequence: TGTGCCAGCTACACCGTCCGGGACGGCTTAACCGGGGAGCTGTTTTTT. Protein: CASYTVRDGLTGELFF.

The chain couples TRBV5-1 to TRBJ2-1, with 11 bases aligning to TRBD1. The J segment lost 8 bases and the V segment lost 3 bases, leaving 7 bases of the junction unmatched. Germline CDR1 is SGHRS and CDR2 is YFSETQ. The CDR3 is made up of 15 amino acids. CDR3 loop: CASSSGTGGWDEQFF. DNA of the CDR3: TGCGCCAGCAGCTCCGGGACAGGGGGGTGGGATGAGCAGTTCTTC.